These 18 T cell receptor beta chains share one sample of origin, sequenced in a study of shared clonotypes between healthy human individuals. Profiled with immunoSEQ multiplex PCR; TCRdb holds only in-frame clones, not every one. Of hundreds of thousands of clones listed, around 79% are singletons. The specimen was PBMCs. Receptors were obtained from a woman aged 40-49 years in good health. Some clones in this sample may be carry-over from other donors' samples.

A single count supports this clone. V gene TRBV6-4 combines with J gene TRBJ1-5; D is unclear. V was cut by 5 bases and J by 1 base, with 9 bases left in between. Germline CDR1 and CDR2: MRHNA and SNTAGT. The CDR3 runs to 14 residues. The CDR3, as DNA: TGTGCCAGCAGTACCGAATCCAGCAATCAGCCCCAGCATTTT. Its translation is CASSTESSNQPQHF.

The chain links TRBV30 to TRBJ2-6; D ambiguous. Trimming shortened V by 7 bases and J by 0 bases, and 10 bases separated the two germline ends. From germline, CDR1 is GTSNPN and CDR2 SVGIG (reference sequence). The CDR3 loop spans 14 amino acids. The CDR3 region is CALDLSSGANVLTF. CDR3 in DNA: TGTGCCTTGGATTTAAGCTCTGGGGCCAACGTCCTGACTTTC.

This sequence joins TRBV5-8 and TRBJ2-4, with 10 bases matching TRBD2. The CDR3 is 15 residues long. J was trimmed by 5 bases and V by 0 bases; bases with no gene match: 2. Germline CDR1 and CDR2: SGHTS and YDEGEE. In DNA form, the CDR3 reads TGTGCCAGCAGCTTGGTCCTAGCGGGGGAAAACATTCAGTACTTC. Translating gives CASSLVLAGENIQYF.

This rearrangement joins TRBV7-8 to TRBJ1-1; D remains ambiguous. Germline assignment: CDR1 SGHVS and CDR2 FQNEAQ. This CDR3 contains 12 residues. Deletions cut 3 bases from V and 11 bases from J, with 13 bases between. The CDR3 bases are TGTGCCAGCAGCTTTGGAAGGGCCGAGGCTTTCTTT. Translating gives CASSFGRAEAFF.

V is TRBV7-3 and J is TRBJ2-3, with 12 positions matching TRBD2. The CDR3 totals 21 residues. Germline V gene sequence: CDR1 SGHTA, CDR2 FQGTGA. V shed 0 bases, J shed 4 bases, and the junction held 17 bases outside the gene matches. DNA for the CDR3: TGTGCCAGCAGCTTAACTTCGGCGATTTTCCTAGCGGGAGGGCCGTCAGATACGCAGTATTTT. Amino acid sequence: CASSLTSAIFLAGGPSDTQYF.

This clone appeared once. This chain joins TRBV18 and TRBJ2-3; D call uncertain. The V end was cut by 6 bases, the J end by 2 bases, with 12 bases between. The germline V gene has CDR1 KGHSH and CDR2 LQKENI. The CDR3 runs 14 residues. This CDR3 reads CASSPNSPTDTQYF. The CDR3 DNA reads as TGTGCCAGCTCTCCCAACAGCCCCACAGATACGCAGTATTTT.

This sequence joins TRBV6-1 and TRBJ2-7; 10 nucleotides match TRBD2. The CDR3 runs to 15 residues. Germline-derived CDR1 and CDR2 are MNHNS and SASEGT. The junction had 2 bases not matched to a gene; V was cut back by 0 bases and J by 3 bases. CDR3 amino acids: CASSEAIAGGYEQYF. The DNA for the CDR3 is TGTGCCAGCAGTGAAGCCATAGCGGGAGGCTACGAGCAGTACTTC.

The chain has TRBV19 and TRBJ2-1; D unclear. CDR1 LNHDA and CDR2 SQIVND come from the germline V gene (reference sequence). Trimming cost V 8 bases and J 7 bases, with 21 bases left between them. The CDR3 extends over 15 amino acids. This chain's CDR3 is CASSPQAWAANEQFF. CDR3 DNA sequence: TGTGCCAGTTCACCTCAGGCGTGGGCAGCAAATGAGCAGTTCTTC. Complete variable domain (other parts from reference TRBV19 and TRBJ2-1): DGGITQSPKYLFRKEGQNVTLSCEQNLNHDAMYWYRQDPGQGLRLIYYSQIVNDFQKGDIAEGYSVSREKKESFPLTVTSAQKNPTAFYLCASSPQAWAANEQFFGPGTRLTVL.

The V and J genes are TRBV10-2 and TRBJ2-1, with TRBD2 identical over 8 bases. Germline CDR1 and CDR2: WSHSY and SAAADI. V was clipped by 8 bases and J by 5 bases; unmatched bases: 8. The length of the CDR3 is 14 residues. The CDR3 reads CASGLSGSNNEQFF. The CDR3 bases are TGCGCCAGCGGATTAAGCGGGAGTAACAATGAGCAGTTCTTC.

The V and J genes are TRBV18 and TRBJ2-1; D is perhaps TRBD1 (6 bases). This CDR3 has 15 residues. V was pared by 3 bases and J by 6 bases, with 15 bases between. Per germline, CDR1 KGHSH and CDR2 LQKENI. Here the CDR3 DNA reads TGTGCCAGCTCACCCCAGGGGTTGGGGCGCAATGAGCAGTTCTTC. Translation gives CASSPQGLGRNEQFF. The complete variable domain, with remaining parts taken from reference TRBV18 and TRBJ2-1, reads NAGVMQNPRHLVRRRGQEARLRCSPMKGHSHVYWYRQLPEEGLKFMVYLQKENIIDESGMPKERFSAEFPKEGPSILRIQQVVRGDSAAYFCASSPQGLGRNEQFFGPGTRLTVL.

The chain employs TRBV29-1 and TRBJ2-7; maybe TRBD1 (6 bases). From germline, CDR1 is SQVTM and CDR2 ANQGSEA. The CDR3 spans 14 residues. Trimming took off 5 bases at V and 2 bases at J, with 16 bases between the two ends. CDR3: CSVRRPGETYEQYF. The CDR3, as DNA: TGCAGCGTTAGGCGTCCAGGGGAAACCTACGAGCAGTACTTC.

This clone was found many times. The rearrangement links TRBV28 to TRBJ2-7; 7 nucleotides agree with TRBD2. V lost 3 bases, J lost 2 bases, and 4 bases stayed unmatched. This CDR3 comprises 14 residues. The germline CDR1 and CDR2 sequences are MDHEN and SYDVKM. CDR3 residues: CASSFLAATYEQYF. The CDR3 region has the DNA TGTGCCAGCAGTTTCCTAGCGGCAACCTACGAGCAGTACTTC.

The rearrangement links TRBV11-1 to TRBJ1-1; D is unclear. The CDR3 totals 13 residues. V was clipped by 6 bases and J by 2 bases, with 10 bases between them. Germline assignment: CDR1 SGHAT and CDR2 FQDESV (reference sequence). CDR3 in amino acids: CASRANRNTEAFF. The DNA of the CDR3 is TGTGCCAGCAGGGCGAATAGAAACACTGAAGCTTTCTTT.

This rearrangement joins TRBV5-1 to TRBJ2-7; D might be TRBD1 (6 bases). V was pared by 4 bases and J by 6 bases, with 20 bases between. Germline V gene data show CDR1 as SGHRS and CDR2 as YFSETQ. The CDR3 has 15 amino acids. This CDR3 is CASSQDGTYYPEQYF. In DNA form, the CDR3 reads TGCGCCAGCAGCCAAGACGGGACATATTACCCCGAGCAGTACTTC.

There are a few counts of this clone. The chain employs TRBV7-9 and TRBJ1-3, with D possibly TRBD1 on 6 matching bases. The V and J ends lost 3 bases and 3 bases respectively, with 18 bases between them. The CDR3 spans 17 residues. Germline values: CDR1 SEHNR, CDR2 FQNEAQ (reference sequence). In DNA form, the CDR3 reads TGTGCCAGCAGCTTCGGAGCCGGGGGGCGGAATGGAAACACCATATATTTT. Translated: CASSFGAGGRNGNTIYF.

This clone has only a few counts. The chain combines TRBV25-1 with TRBJ2-2, with D maybe TRBD1 (6 bases). The V end was cut by 5 bases, the J end by 0 bases, with 10 bases between. There are 15 residues in the CDR3. The germline gives CDR1 MGHDK, CDR2 SYGVNS. DNA of the CDR3: TGTGCCAGCAGTCTAGGGGGTACGAACACCGGGGAGCTGTTTTTT. It yields the protein CASSLGGTNTGELFF. Full variable domain (missing parts from reference TRBV25-1 and TRBJ2-2): EADIYQTPRYLVIGTGKKITLECSQTMGHDKMYWYQQDPGMELHLIHYSYGVNSTEKGDLSSESTVSRIRTEHFPLTLESARPSHTSQYLCASSLGGTNTGELFFGEGSRLTVL.

This clone is a singleton in its sample. The chain is built from TRBV28 and TRBJ2-7; the D is unclear. The germline V and J ends were trimmed by 2 bases and 2 bases, with 10 bases remaining between them. The CDR3 totals 14 residues. Germline V gives CDR1 MDHEN, CDR2 SYDVKM. This CDR3 is CASSLRALTYEQYF. The CDR3, as DNA: TGTGCCAGCAGTTTAAGAGCGCTGACCTACGAGCAGTACTTC. The full variable domain, in which reference TRBV28 and TRBJ2-7 provide the parts outside the CDR3, is DVKVTQSSRYLVKRTGEKVFLECVQDMDHENMFWYRQDPGLGLRLIYFSYDVKMKEKGDIPEGYSVSREKKERFSLILESASTNQTSMYLCASSLRALTYEQYFGPGTRLTVT.

Comments on this clone: Compared with germline, one end of the junction differs, possibly owing to a read error. The rearrangement links TRBV6-5 to TRBJ1-2; D is undetermined. The germline V gene has CDR1 MNHEY and CDR2 SVGAGI. The CDR3 consists of 11 residues. CDR3 sequence (DNA): TGTGCCAGCAGTGACACACGAGGCTACATCTTC. It is translated as CASSDTRGYIF.